These T cell receptor beta chains were read from a single sample in a study of vaccination effects on CD4 cells after COVID-19. Antigens of these TCRs are unknown. Libraries were prepared by immunoSEQ multiplex PCR; TCRdb keeps only in-frame clonotypes and omits some of them. This table holds 14,000 or so clones, roughly 80% found once. Here the sequenced sample was CD4+ T cells from PBMCs cultured with HCoV-NL63 spike peptides, taken after COVID-19 vaccination. Receptor source: a human donor who had a prior SARS-CoV-2 infection. CDR3s include the opening cysteine and the closing phenylalanine or tryptophan. A D gene is named only where the DNA matches it firmly. Rows may omit the clone size; those that give it use once, few, many or a size class.

cdr3_nt cdr3_aa j_call d_call v_call clone_size
TGTGCCACCAGCAGAGATCGGGATAGCGGGAATGAGCAGTTCTTC CATSRDRDSGNEQFF TRBJ2-1 TRBD2 TRBV15 NA
TGTGCCAGCACCAGGTTTAGCACAGATACGCAGTATTTT CASTRFSTDTQYF TRBJ2-3 NA TRBV25-1 once
TGCGCCAGCAGCTCTACAGCCGCCCCGAACACCGGGGAGCTGTTTTTT CASSSTAAPNTGELFF TRBJ2-2 NA TRBV5-1 NA
TGTGCCAGCAGCCCATCGTCCCTAGTCGGCGGGGAGCTGTTTTTT CASSPSSLVGGELFF TRBJ2-2 NA TRBV7-3 NA
TGTGCCAGTAGTATCCTAGGACAGGGGGTCGGGGAGCTGTTTTTT CASSILGQGVGELFF TRBJ2-2 TRBD1 TRBV19 NA
TGTGCCAGCAGTATCTATGGGGGTAATCAGCCCCAGCATTTT CASSIYGGNQPQHF TRBJ1-5 NA TRBV2 NA
TGTGCCAGCCGCCTCGGGGCGGAAACAGGCTACACCTTC CASRLGAETGYTF TRBJ1-2 NA TRBV2 NA
TGTGCCAGCAGCCCCCAGGGCGAAGAGACCCAGTACTTC CASSPQGEETQYF TRBJ2-5 NA TRBV6-5 NA
TGTGCCAGCAGCTCGAACCGGGCCGGTGGTGAAAAACTGTTTTTT CASSSNRAGGEKLFF TRBJ1-4 NA TRBV3-1/TRBV3-2 once
TGTGCCTGGAGTGCCGGACTAGCGGGAGTGGGAGATACGCAGTATTTT CAWSAGLAGVGDTQYF TRBJ2-3 TRBD2 TRBV30 NA
TGTGCCAGCAGCGCACCGCCAAGACAGGGGAAAATTCCTGAAGCTTTCTTT CASSAPPRQGKIPEAFF TRBJ1-1 TRBD1 TRBV9 NA
TGTGCCAGCTCACCAGGCTTCCCCCGACCCCTCCACTTT CASSPGFPRPLHF TRBJ1-6 NA TRBV18 once
TGTGCCAGCAGCCCTTACAATGAGCAGTTCTTC CASSPYNEQFF TRBJ2-1 NA TRBV11-2 few
TGTGCCACCAGTGACCTGGGACAGGGAATAGGAGAGACCCAGTACTTC CATSDLGQGIGETQYF TRBJ2-5 TRBD1 TRBV24-1 NA